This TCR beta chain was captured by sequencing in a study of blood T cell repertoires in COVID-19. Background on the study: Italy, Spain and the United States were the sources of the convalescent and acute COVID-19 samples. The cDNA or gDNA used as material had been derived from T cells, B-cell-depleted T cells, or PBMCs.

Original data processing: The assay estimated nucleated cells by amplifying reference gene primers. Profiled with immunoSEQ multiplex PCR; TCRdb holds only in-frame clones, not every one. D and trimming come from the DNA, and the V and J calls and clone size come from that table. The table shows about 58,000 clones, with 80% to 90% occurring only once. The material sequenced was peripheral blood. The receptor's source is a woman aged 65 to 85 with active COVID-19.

The CDR3 here is CASSFLDFQKQFF. In DNA form, the CDR3 reads TGTGCCAGCAGCTTTTTGGACTTCCAGAAGCAGTTCTTC. The chain couples TRBV13 to TRBJ2-1; tentative D call: TRBD2 (5 bases). The CDR3 has 13 amino acids. The V and J ends lost 3 bases and 11 bases respectively, with 14 bases between them. The germline CDR1 and CDR2 sequences are PRHDT and FYEKMQ (reference sequence).